Below are 20 T cell receptor beta chains sequenced from a single sample in a study of shared clonotypes between healthy human individuals. Terminally differentiated effector memory CD45RA+ cells were left out of the naive CD8 fraction, which was CD45RO-negative and positively selected for CCR7. Sequenced by immunoSEQ multiplex PCR; TCRdb stores in-frame clones only, minus some. The table records approximately 2,000,000 clones, 85% to 95% of them present only once. The specimen sequenced was naive CD8+ T cells from PBMCs. The receptor set was obtained from a man in his late teens or twenties in good health. Some clones in this sample may be carry-over from other donors' samples.

V and J are TRBV28 and TRBJ1-5; D may be TRBD1 (5 bases). Trimming cost V 7 bases and J 5 bases, with 24 bases left between them. CDR3 length equals 17 residues. The germline gives CDR1 MDHEN, CDR2 SYDVKM. The CDR3 nucleotides are TGTGCCAGCACCTGGGGGGAGGCCCCAGGTGGGCATCAGCCCCAGCATTTT. This gives the protein CASTWGEAPGGHQPQHF.

V and J are TRBV14 and TRBJ2-7; 9 nucleotides match TRBD2. CDR1 and CDR2 (germline): SGHDN, FVKESK. This CDR3 contains 15 residues. Trimming cost V 4 bases and J 0 bases; bases outside gene matches: 4. This CDR3 reads CASSPLAGVSYEQYF. The CDR3 coding sequence is TGTGCCAGCAGCCCTTTAGCGGGGGTCTCCTACGAGCAGTACTTC.

The rearrangement joins TRBV28 to TRBJ2-3; D may be TRBD1 (7 bases). Germline assignment: CDR1 MDHEN and CDR2 SYDVKM. CDR3 length: 18 amino acids. The V end lost 6 bases, the J end lost 6 bases, and 28 bases lay between the germline ends. The CDR3 loop is CASSLPPGGTVLIDTQYF. The DNA of the CDR3 is TGTGCCAGCAGCCTTCCTCCAGGGGGGACCGTCTTGATCGATACGCAGTATTTT.

This clone has more than one count but fewer than ten. V and J are TRBV7-6 and TRBJ1-3; D uncertain. This CDR3 comprises 13 residues. CDR1 is SGHVS and CDR2 is FNYEAQ in the germline V gene. V lost 2 bases, J lost 2 bases, and 4 bases lay in between. The CDR3 protein is CASSLRPGNTIYF. DNA of the CDR3: TGTGCCAGCAGCTTACGGCCTGGAAACACCATATATTTT.

The V and J genes are TRBV7-8 and TRBJ2-7, with 12 positions matching TRBD1. Germline lookup yields CDR1 SGHVS and CDR2 FQNEAQ. The CDR3 is made up of 20 amino acids. V shed 5 bases and J 3 bases; nucleotides not matched to a gene: 20. CDR3 sequence (DNA): TGTGCCAGCAGCCCGCTCTTCTACACCGGGACAGGGGGCAGTCTCTACGAGCAGTACTTC. Its protein is CASSPLFYTGTGGSLYEQYF.

The chain recombines TRBV19 with TRBJ2-7, with D perhaps TRBD2 (6 bases). V shed 4 bases and J shed 3 bases, with 13 bases lying between them. The CDR3 consists of 14 residues. Germline CDR1 LNHDA, CDR2 SQIVND (reference sequence). CDR3 in DNA: TGTGCCAGTAGTAGGGGGGAGGAGATCTACGAGCAGTACTTC. Protein sequence: CASSRGEEIYEQYF.

J is TRBJ1-2 and V is TRBV15; D remains ambiguous. Trimming shortened V by 0 bases and J by 0 bases, and 8 bases separated the two germline ends. This CDR3 is 15 amino acids long. Germline-derived CDR1 and CDR2 are LNHNV and YYDKDF (reference sequence). CDR3 nucleotides: TGTGCCACCAGCAGAGAAAGAGGAACTAACTATGGCTACACCTTC. Translated: CATSRERGTNYGYTF.

This chain links TRBV4-1 with TRBJ2-1; TRBD2 aligns across 7 bases. V was clipped by 4 bases and J by 0 bases; unmatched bases: 12. The CDR3 loop spans 18 amino acids. Germline V gives CDR1 MGHRA, CDR2 YSYEKL. DNA of the CDR3: TGCGCCAGCAGCCCCCCGGGGCTAGCGGAGACCTCCTACAATGAGCAGTTCTTC. Its protein is CASSPPGLAETSYNEQFF.

The table lists this clone with a few counts. The rearrangement joins TRBV7-9 to TRBJ1-2; D uncertain. V was shortened by 2 bases and J by 8 bases, with 9 bases between the two germline ends. CDR1 is SEHNR, CDR2 FQNEAQ, per germline (reference sequence). The CDR3 consists of 12 residues. The CDR3 here is CASSLLVYGYTF. The CDR3 region has the DNA TGTGCCAGCAGCTTACTGGTTTACGGCTACACCTTC.

The chain has TRBV6-1 and TRBJ2-7, with D perhaps matching TRBD2 (6 bases). V was trimmed by 2 bases and J by 7 bases, leaving 18 bases between them. The CDR3 is made up of 15 amino acids. Germline values: CDR1 MNHNS, CDR2 SASEGT. The CDR3 sequence: CASSEPAGAGNEQYF. In DNA, the CDR3 is TGTGCCAGCAGTGAACCCGCCGGGGCGGGAAATGAGCAGTACTTC.

This sequence joins TRBV18 and TRBJ2-3; D is possibly TRBD1 (6 bases). CDR1 and CDR2 (germline): KGHSH, LQKENI. This CDR3 region has 16 residues. The V gene lost 0 bases and the J gene lost 2 bases, with 12 bases spanning the gap. The CDR3 DNA follows: TGTGCCAGCTCACCACCCGAAGGGGGTGACACAGATACGCAGTATTTT. Residues: CASSPPEGGDTDTQYF.

The CDR3 protein is CASSPLWDRRSNQPQHF. CDR3 coding DNA: TGTGCCAGCAGCCCATTGTGGGACAGGCGTAGCAATCAGCCCCAGCATTTT. This chain connects TRBV5-6 to TRBJ1-5; 8 bases fit TRBD1. V shed 4 bases and J 0 bases; nucleotides not matched to a gene: 9. The CDR3 is 17 residues long. Germline-derived CDR1 and CDR2 are SGHDT and YYEEEE.

The chain uses TRBV28 and TRBJ2-7, with D perhaps matching TRBD1 (7 bases). The germline V gene encodes CDR1 MDHEN and CDR2 SYDVKM. V was pared by 2 bases and J by 0 bases, with 11 bases between. The CDR3 runs 15 residues. CDR3 residues: CASSLQGGPSYEQYF. DNA for the CDR3: TGTGCCAGCAGTTTACAGGGGGGCCCCTCCTACGAGCAGTACTTC.

The rearrangement uses TRBV29-1 and TRBJ1-2; tentative D call: TRBD1 (6 bases). The CDR3 spans 13 residues. Trimming shortened V by 7 bases and J by 8 bases, and 20 bases separated the two germline ends. Germline loops: CDR1 SQVTM, CDR2 ANQGSEA. CDR3 in amino acids: CSASENPGQGYTF. The DNA of the CDR3 is TGCAGCGCGAGCGAAAATCCGGGACAAGGCTACACCTTC.

The chain links TRBV7-9 to TRBJ1-4, with 7 bases that match TRBD1. V lost 4 bases, J lost 5 bases, and 7 bases stayed unmatched. Germline V gives CDR1 SEHNR, CDR2 FQNEAQ (reference sequence). The CDR3 is made up of 15 amino acids. The CDR3 here is CASSSIGTENEKLFF. The CDR3 nucleotides read TGTGCCAGCAGCTCCATCGGGACAGAGAATGAAAAACTGTTTTTT.

The chain couples TRBV9 to TRBJ2-5, with D perhaps matching TRBD1 (5 bases). The CDR3 contains 15 residues. Trimming removed 0 bases at V and 3 bases at J, with 12 bases between. CDR1 is SGDLS, CDR2 YYNGEE, per germline. CDR3 DNA sequence: TGTGCCAGCAGCGTAGTGGGATCAGGGAAAGAGACCCAGTACTTC. Amino acids: CASSVVGSGKETQYF.

The V call is TRBV4-1, the J call TRBJ1-1; D is unresolved. From germline, CDR1 is MGHRA and CDR2 YSYEKL. The CDR3 spans 14 residues. Between the trimmed V and J ends, which lost 2 bases and 8 bases, there was a span of 15 bases. As DNA, the CDR3 is TGCGCCAGCAGCCAAAGGCACCCGCGCGGGGAAGCTTTCTTT. Its protein product is CASSQRHPRGEAFF.

The chain combines TRBV19 with TRBJ1-2, with 7 positions matching TRBD1. Germline V gene lookup returns CDR1 LNHDA and CDR2 SQIVND (reference sequence). This CDR3 region has 12 residues. V shed 9 bases and J 6 bases; nucleotides not matched to a gene: 7. The CDR3 loop reads CASKTGINGYTF. Here the CDR3 DNA reads TGTGCCAGCAAGACAGGGATTAATGGCTACACCTTC.

The V and J genes are TRBV5-6 and TRBJ2-2, with D unclear. V lost 5 bases and J 4 bases, leaving 12 bases between the germline ends. CDR3 length equals 14 residues. Germline V CDR1 and CDR2: SGHDT, YYEEEE. DNA for the CDR3: TGTGCCAGCAGGGCAATCGTTGGCACCGGGGAGCTGTTTTTT. Translating gives CASRAIVGTGELFF.

As to this clone: Other DNA sequences of this sample code for an identical CDR3. The V call is TRBV30, the J call TRBJ2-3; TRBD1 matches 7 bases. J lost 0 bases, V lost 2 bases, and 2 bases had no gene match. Per germline, CDR1 GTSNPN and CDR2 SVGIG (reference sequence). The CDR3 length is 14 residues. Written as DNA, the CDR3 is TGTGCCTGGAGTCGGGACAGAAGCACAGATACGCAGTATTTT. This translates into CAWSRDRSTDTQYF.